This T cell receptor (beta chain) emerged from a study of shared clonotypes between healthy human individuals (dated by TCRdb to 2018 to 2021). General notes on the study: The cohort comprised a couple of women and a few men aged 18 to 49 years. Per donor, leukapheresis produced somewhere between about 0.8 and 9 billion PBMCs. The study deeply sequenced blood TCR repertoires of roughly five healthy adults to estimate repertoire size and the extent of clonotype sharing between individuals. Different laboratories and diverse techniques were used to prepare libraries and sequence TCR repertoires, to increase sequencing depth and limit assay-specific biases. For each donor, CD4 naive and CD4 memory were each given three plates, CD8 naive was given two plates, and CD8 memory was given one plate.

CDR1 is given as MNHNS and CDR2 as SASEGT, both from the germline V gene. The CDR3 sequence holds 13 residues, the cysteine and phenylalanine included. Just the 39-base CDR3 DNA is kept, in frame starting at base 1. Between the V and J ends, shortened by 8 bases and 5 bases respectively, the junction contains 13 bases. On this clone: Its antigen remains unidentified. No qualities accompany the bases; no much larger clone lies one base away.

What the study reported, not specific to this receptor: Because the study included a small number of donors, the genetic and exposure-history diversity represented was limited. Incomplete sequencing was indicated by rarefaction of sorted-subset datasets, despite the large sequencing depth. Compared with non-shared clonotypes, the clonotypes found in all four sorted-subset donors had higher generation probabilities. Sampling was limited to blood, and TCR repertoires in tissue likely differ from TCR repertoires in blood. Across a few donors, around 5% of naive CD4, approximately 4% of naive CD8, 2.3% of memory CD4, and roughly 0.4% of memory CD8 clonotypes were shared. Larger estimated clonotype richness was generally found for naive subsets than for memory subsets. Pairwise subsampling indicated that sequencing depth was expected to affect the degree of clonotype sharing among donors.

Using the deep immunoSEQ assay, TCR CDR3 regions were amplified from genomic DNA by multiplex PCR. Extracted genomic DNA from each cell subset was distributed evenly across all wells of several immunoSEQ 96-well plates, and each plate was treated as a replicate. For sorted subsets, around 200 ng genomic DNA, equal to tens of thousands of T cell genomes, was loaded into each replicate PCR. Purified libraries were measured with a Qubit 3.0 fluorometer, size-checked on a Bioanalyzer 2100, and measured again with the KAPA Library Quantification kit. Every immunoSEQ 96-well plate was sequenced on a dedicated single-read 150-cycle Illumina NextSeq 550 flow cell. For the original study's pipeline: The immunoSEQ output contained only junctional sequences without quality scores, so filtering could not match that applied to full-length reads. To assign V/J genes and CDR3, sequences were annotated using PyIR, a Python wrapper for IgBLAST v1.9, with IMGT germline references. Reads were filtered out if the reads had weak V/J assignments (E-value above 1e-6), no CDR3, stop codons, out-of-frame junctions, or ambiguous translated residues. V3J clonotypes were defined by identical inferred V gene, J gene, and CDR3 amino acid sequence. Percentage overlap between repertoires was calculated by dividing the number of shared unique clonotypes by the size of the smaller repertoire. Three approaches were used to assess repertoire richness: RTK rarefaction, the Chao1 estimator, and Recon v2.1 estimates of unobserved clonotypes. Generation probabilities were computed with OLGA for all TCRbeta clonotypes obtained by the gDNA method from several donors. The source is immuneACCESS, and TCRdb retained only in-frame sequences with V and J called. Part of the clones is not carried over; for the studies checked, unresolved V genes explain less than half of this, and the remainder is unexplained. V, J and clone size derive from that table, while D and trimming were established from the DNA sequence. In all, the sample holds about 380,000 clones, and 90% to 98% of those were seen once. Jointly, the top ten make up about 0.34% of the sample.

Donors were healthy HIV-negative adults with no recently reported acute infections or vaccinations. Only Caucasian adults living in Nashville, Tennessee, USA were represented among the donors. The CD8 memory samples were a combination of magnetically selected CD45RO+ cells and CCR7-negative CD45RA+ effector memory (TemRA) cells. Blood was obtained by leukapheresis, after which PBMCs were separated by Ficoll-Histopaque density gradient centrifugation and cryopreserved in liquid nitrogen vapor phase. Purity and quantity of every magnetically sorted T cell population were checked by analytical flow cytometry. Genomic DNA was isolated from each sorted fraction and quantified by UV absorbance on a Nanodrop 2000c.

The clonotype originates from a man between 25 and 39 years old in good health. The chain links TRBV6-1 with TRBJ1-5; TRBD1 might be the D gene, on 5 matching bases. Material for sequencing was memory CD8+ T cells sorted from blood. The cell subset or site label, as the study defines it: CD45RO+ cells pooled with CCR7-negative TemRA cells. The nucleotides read TGTGCCAGCGAGTCAGGGCGCTATCAGCCCCAGCATTTT. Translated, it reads CASESGRYQPQHF.